This T cell receptor (beta chain) was retrieved from a study of T cell responses to AZD1222 COVID-19 vaccine. Assay: immunoSEQ multiplex PCR; the TCRdb copy retains only in-frame clones and omits some. Counted here are roughly 100,000 clones, around 94% occurring once; the ten biggest clones make up 2% to 2.5%. Whole-study findings and limits: Donor demographics were predominantly white British with a female majority; clonal diversity may be underestimated. Per reports, nearly half of all spike-specific TCRs target regions that are unmutated in variants.

This clone was seen only a few times. The antigen remains unidentified. This CDR3 region has 20 residues. Trimming took 4 bases from V and 2 from J; bases not matched to a gene: 12. Germline CDR1 is MDHEN and CDR2 is SYDVKM. This specimen was peripheral blood, taken on day 0 of AZD1222 vaccination. This chain uses TRBV28 with TRBJ2-2; 14 bases match TRBD2. The source of this sequence is an adult in good health. DNA of the CDR3: TGTGCCAGCAGTTCGATGTGGGGGACTAGCGGGAGCGTAAACACCGGGGAGCTGTTTTTT. Residues: CASSSMWGTSGSVNTGELFF. The complete variable domain, with remaining parts taken from reference TRBV28 and TRBJ2-2, reads DVKVTQSSRYLVKRTGEKVFLECVQDMDHENMFWYRQDPGLGLRLIYFSYDVKMKEKGDIPEGYSVSREKKERFSLILESASTNQTSMYLCASSSMWGTSGSVNTGELFFGEGSRLTVL.